A single T cell receptor (beta chain) is shown here with its context. The data were obtained in a study of blood T cell repertoires in COVID-19. In the study overall: Sites in the United States, Italy and Spain provided acute and convalescent COVID-19 samples. From T cells, B-cell-depleted T cells, or PBMCs came the material, which was cDNA or gDNA.

V shed 1 base and J 2 bases; nucleotides not matched to a gene: 10. The CDR3 consists of 19 residues. CDR1 and CDR2 (germline): LGHDT, YNNKEL (reference sequence). Per the original data handling: Amplification from reference gene primers served as the basis for estimated nucleated cell counts. Method: immunoSEQ multiplex PCR; TCRdb's copy keeps in-frame clones and lacks some. From that table come the V and J calls and clone size; the DNA was used to work out D and trimming. In the table there are around 120,000 clones, less than 90% of which are singletons. This clonotype was obtained from a man in his 70s who had recovered from COVID-19. The material sequenced was peripheral blood. The chain combines TRBV3-1 (or the pseudogene TRBV3-2) with TRBJ2-7, with 14 bases fitting TRBD2. CDR3 in DNA: TGTGCCAGCAGCCAAGTGACTAGCGGGAGGGGTGAGGTGACCTACGAGCAGTACTTC. It codes for CASSQVTSGRGEVTYEQYF.